These T cell receptor beta chains were read from a single sample in a study of blood T cell repertoires in COVID-19. Libraries were prepared by immunoSEQ multiplex PCR; TCRdb keeps only in-frame clonotypes and omits some of them. The data show around 300,000 clones, around 90% seen once. The sample taken for sequencing was peripheral blood. The origin of the receptors is a woman aged 40-49 years who had recovered from COVID-19. The CDR3 runs from the conserved cysteine through the conserved F or W. Each record gives: V gene, clone size, J gene, D gene, CDR3 protein, CDR3 DNA. A D gene is named only where the DNA matches it firmly. For some rows the clone size is stated as once, few or many, or as a class when expanded; others skip it.

TRBV11-2	few	TRBJ1-1	TRBD1	CASSSRDRGLINTEAFF	TGTGCCAGCAGCTCTCGGGACAGGGGGCTTATTAACACTGAAGCTTTCTTT
TRBV29-1	-	TRBJ2-5	TRBD1	CSVRTGLQETQYF	TGCAGCGTTAGGACAGGACTTCAAGAGACCCAGTACTTC
TRBV6-6	-	TRBJ1-1	TRBD1	CASSSQGSSRAGEAFF	TGTGCCAGCAGTTCACAGGGGTCCAGTAGGGCGGGTGAAGCTTTCTTT
TRBV30	-	TRBJ1-6	-	CAWSGVGAGSPLHF	TGTGCCTGGAGTGGGGTGGGAGCGGGTTCACCCCTCCACTTT
TRBV11-3	-	TRBJ2-7	TRBD2	CASSFRLAGLYEQYF	TGTGCCAGCAGCTTTAGACTAGCGGGTCTATACGAGCAGTACTTC
TRBV19	-	TRBJ2-1	-	CASSPTGGGNEQFF	TGTGCCAGTAGCCCTACGGGTGGAGGTAATGAGCAGTTCTTC
TRBV18	once	TRBJ2-7	TRBD2	CASSFTSGSTSEQYF	TGTGCCAGCTCCTTCACTAGCGGGAGTACAAGTGAGCAGTACTTC
TRBV7-9	-	TRBJ1-2	-	CASSSFGYGYTF	TGTGCCAGCAGCTCCTTCGGCTATGGCTACACCTTC
TRBV18	-	TRBJ2-1	TRBD2	CASSPRASGGMGLYNEQFF	TGTGCCAGCTCACCACGGGCTAGCGGGGGGATGGGCCTATACAATGAGCAGTTCTTC
TRBV19	-	TRBJ1-1	-	CASRSDKNTEAFF	TGTGCCAGTAGGTCGGACAAGAACACTGAAGCTTTCTTT
TRBV19	-	TRBJ2-6	-	CASMSGQELSGANVLTF	TGTGCCAGTATGAGCGGGCAGGAGCTCTCTGGGGCCAACGTCCTGACTTTC
TRBV7-2	-	TRBJ2-3	TRBD2	CASSSRGTSGASTDTQYF	TGTGCCAGCAGCTCTAGGGGGACTAGCGGGGCCAGCACAGATACGCAGTATTTT
TRBV13	-	TRBJ2-2	TRBD2	CASSARLAGGPFPGELFF	TGTGCCAGCAGCGCTCGACTAGCGGGAGGTCCGTTCCCCGGGGAGCTGTTTTTT
TRBV29-1	-	TRBJ2-1	TRBD1	CSVGAGGEDEQFF	TGCAGCGTTGGGGCAGGGGGCGAGGATGAGCAGTTCTTC
TRBV2	-	TRBJ1-1	-	CASSGRGAFF	TGTGCCAGCAGTGGCCGGGGAGCTTTCTTT
TRBV7-9	-	TRBJ1-1	-	CASSPPGVGTEAFF	TGTGCCAGCAGCCCTCCAGGGGTGGGCACTGAAGCTTTCTTT
TRBV5-1	few	TRBJ2-1	-	CASSLEWSVSGREQFF	TGCGCCAGCAGCTTGGAGTGGAGTGTTAGCGGCCGTGAGCAGTTCTTC
TRBV12-3/TRBV12-4	-	TRBJ1-2	-	CASSLVGDGYTF	TGTGCCAGCAGTTTAGTGGGAGATGGCTACACCTTC
TRBV27	-	TRBJ2-1	-	CASSWYVGTKSDNEQFF	TGTGCCAGCAGTTGGTATGTAGGGACAAAATCGGACAATGAGCAGTTCTTC
TRBV6-1	-	TRBJ2-7	-	CASSETYSFSYEQYF	TGTGCCAGCAGTGAAACATACAGCTTCTCCTACGAGCAGTACTTC
TRBV7-8	few	TRBJ2-2	TRBD2	CASSSTSLAGVVTGELFF	TGTGCCAGCAGCTCCACCTCACTAGCGGGAGTTGTCACCGGGGAGCTGTTTTTT
TRBV6-2/TRBV6-3	-	TRBJ2-7	TRBD2	CASSYSTASGYSYEQYF	TGTGCCAGCAGTTACTCGACAGCTAGCGGTTACTCCTACGAGCAGTACTTC
TRBV7-9	-	TRBJ2-3	-	CASSQGGAVPRHTDTQYF	TGTGCCAGCAGCCAGGGGGGCGCGGTGCCCCGCCACACAGATACGCAGTATTTT
TRBV2	-	TRBJ2-1	-	CASSENGVGLNEQFF	TGTGCCAGCAGTGAAAACGGAGTTGGGTTGAATGAGCAGTTCTTC
TRBV3-1/TRBV3-2	-	TRBJ2-7	-	CASSQGAGAEGEQYF	TGTGCCAGCAGCCAAGGCGCAGGGGCCGAGGGAGAGCAGTACTTC
TRBV7-8	-	TRBJ1-5	-	CASSGTRYDQPQHF	TGTGCCAGCAGCGGGACACGGTACGATCAGCCCCAGCATTTT
TRBV5-1	-	TRBJ2-5	TRBD2	CASSSGTSGQETQYF	TGCGCCAGCAGCTCCGGGACTAGCGGACAAGAGACCCAGTACTTC
TRBV30	-	TRBJ1-2	-	CAFAEQEIYGYTF	TGTGCCTTTGCAGAACAGGAGATCTATGGCTACACCTTC
TRBV3-1/TRBV3-2	-	TRBJ2-5	TRBD2	CASSQEGLVDMTQYF	TGTGCCAGCAGCCAAGAGGGACTAGTAGACATGACCCAGTACTTC
TRBV11-1	-	TRBJ2-7	TRBD1	CASSRPGQGLHEQYF	TGTGCCAGCAGCCGTCCGGGACAGGGGCTGCACGAGCAGTACTTC
TRBV5-3	-	TRBJ2-7	-	CARSLGTAYEQYF	TGTGCCAGAAGCTTGGGTACAGCCTACGAGCAGTACTTC
TRBV6-1	-	TRBJ1-1	-	CASSDRGGAEAFF	TGTGCCAGCAGTGATCGGGGAGGCGCTGAAGCTTTCTTT
TRBV27	-	TRBJ2-6	-	CASSLFFEWSGANVLTF	TGTGCCAGCAGTTTGTTCTTCGAGTGGTCTGGGGCCAACGTCCTGACTTTC